This T cell receptor beta chain derives from a study of beta chain features in type 1 diabetes. Whole-study findings and limits: Among patients with Type 1 diabetes, TCRB CDR3s were moderately but significantly shorter in every one of the four CD4+ subsets.

The CDR3 totals 14 residues. Trimming took 6 bases from V and 2 from J; bases not matched to a gene: 4. Germline CDR1 reads MNHEY; CDR2 reads SVGAGI. A remark on this clone: Its antigen remains unknown.

The investigators reverse transcribed all of the isolated RNA, so they sequenced expressed TCRB transcripts. Profiling relied on immunoSEQ multiplex PCR, and the TCRdb table lists in-frame clones only, not all of them. The sample shows about 640,000 clones, under 15% of them seen only once. Sequencing was carried out using naive CD4+ T cells from blood. V is TRBV6-5 and J is TRBJ2-3, with 8 bases lining up with TRBD2. This receptor was identified in a young man with type 1 diabetes. CDR3 loop: CASSERGPTDTQYF. The CDR3 DNA sequence: TGTGCCAGCAGCGAGCGGGGGCCCACAGATACGCAGTATTTT.